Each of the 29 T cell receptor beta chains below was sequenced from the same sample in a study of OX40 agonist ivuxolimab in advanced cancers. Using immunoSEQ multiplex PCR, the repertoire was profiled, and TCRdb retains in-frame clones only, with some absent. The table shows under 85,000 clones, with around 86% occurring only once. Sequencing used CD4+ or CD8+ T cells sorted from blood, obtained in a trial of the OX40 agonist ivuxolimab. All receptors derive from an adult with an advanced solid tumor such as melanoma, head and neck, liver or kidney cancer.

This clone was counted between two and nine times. CDR3 in DNA: TGCGCCAGCGAGCTTCGAAAGACAGAAAATGGCTACACCTTC. It encodes CASELRKTENGYTF. The V call is TRBV5-1, the J call TRBJ1-2, with D perhaps matching TRBD1 (5 bases). Germline V CDR1 and CDR2: SGHRS, YFSETQ. The CDR3 is made up of 14 amino acids. V was clipped by 7 bases and J by 6 bases, with 19 bases between them. The complete variable domain, with remaining parts taken from reference TRBV5-1 and TRBJ1-2, reads KAGVTQTPRYLIKTRGQQVTLSCSPISGHRSVSWYQQTPGQGLQFLFEYFSETQRNKGNFPGRFSGRQFSNSRSEMNVSTLELGDSALYLCASELRKTENGYTFGSGTRLTVV.

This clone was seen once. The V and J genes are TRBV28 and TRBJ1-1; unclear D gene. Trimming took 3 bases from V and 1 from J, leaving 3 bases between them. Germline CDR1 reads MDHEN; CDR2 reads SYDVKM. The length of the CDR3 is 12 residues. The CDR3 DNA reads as TGTGCCAGCAGTTTCCCGAACACTGAAGCTTTCTTT. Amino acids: CASSFPNTEAFF.

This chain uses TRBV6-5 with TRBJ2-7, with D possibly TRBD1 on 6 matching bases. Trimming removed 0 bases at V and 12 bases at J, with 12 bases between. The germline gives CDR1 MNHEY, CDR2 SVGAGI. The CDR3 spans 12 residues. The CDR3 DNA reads TGTGCCAGCAGTTACTCGGACAGTCAGATGTACTTC. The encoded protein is CASSYSDSQMYF.

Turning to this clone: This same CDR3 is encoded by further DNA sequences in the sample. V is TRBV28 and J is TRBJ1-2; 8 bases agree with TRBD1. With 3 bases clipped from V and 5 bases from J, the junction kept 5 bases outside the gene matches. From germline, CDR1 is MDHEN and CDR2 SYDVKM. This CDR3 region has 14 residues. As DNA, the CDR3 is TGTGCCAGCAGTTTGGGCGGACAGGGATATGGCTACACCTTC. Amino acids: CASSLGGQGYGYTF.

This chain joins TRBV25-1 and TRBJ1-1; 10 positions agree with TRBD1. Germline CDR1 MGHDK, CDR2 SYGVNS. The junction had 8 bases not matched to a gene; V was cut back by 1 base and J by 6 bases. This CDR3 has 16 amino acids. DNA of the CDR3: TGTGCCAGCAGTGAATTAGGGGACAGGGGAAGCCCTGAAGCTTTCTTT. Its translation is CASSELGDRGSPEAFF.

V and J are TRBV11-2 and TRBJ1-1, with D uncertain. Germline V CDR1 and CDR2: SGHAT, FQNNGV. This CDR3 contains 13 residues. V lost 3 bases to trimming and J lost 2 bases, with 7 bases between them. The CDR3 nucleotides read TGTGCCAGCAGCTTCAGAGCCAACACTGAAGCTTTCTTT. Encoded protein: CASSFRANTEAFF.

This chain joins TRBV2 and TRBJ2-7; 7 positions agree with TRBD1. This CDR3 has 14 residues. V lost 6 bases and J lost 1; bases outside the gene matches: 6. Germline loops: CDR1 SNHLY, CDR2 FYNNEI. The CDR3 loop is CASRGSRGSYEQYF. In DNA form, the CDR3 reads TGTGCCAGCAGGGGTAGCAGGGGGTCCTACGAGCAGTACTTC.

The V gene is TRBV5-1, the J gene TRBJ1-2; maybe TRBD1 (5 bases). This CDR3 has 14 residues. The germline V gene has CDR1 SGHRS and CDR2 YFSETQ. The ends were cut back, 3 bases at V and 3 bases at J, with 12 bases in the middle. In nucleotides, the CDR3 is TGCGCCAGCAGCTCCGGGACCCTCGACTATGGCTACACCTTC. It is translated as CASSSGTLDYGYTF.

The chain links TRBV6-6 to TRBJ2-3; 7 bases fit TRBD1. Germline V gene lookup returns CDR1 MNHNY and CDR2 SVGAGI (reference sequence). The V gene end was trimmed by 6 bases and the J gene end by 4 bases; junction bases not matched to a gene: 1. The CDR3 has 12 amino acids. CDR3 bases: TGTGCCAGCAGGCAGGGGGCAGATACGCAGTATTTT. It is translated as CASRQGADTQYF.

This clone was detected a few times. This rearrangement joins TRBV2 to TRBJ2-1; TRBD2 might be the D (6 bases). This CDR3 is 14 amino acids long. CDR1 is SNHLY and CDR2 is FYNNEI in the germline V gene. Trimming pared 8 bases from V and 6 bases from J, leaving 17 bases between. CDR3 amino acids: CASGGLSVINEQFF. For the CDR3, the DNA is TGTGCCAGCGGGGGGTTATCGGTGATCAATGAGCAGTTCTTC. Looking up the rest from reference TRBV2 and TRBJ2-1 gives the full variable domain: EPEVTQTPSHQVTQMGQEVILRCVPISNHLYFYWYRQILGQKVEFLVSFYNNEISEKSEIFDDQFSVERPDGSNFTLKIRSTKLEDSAMYFCASGGLSVINEQFFGPGTRLTVL.

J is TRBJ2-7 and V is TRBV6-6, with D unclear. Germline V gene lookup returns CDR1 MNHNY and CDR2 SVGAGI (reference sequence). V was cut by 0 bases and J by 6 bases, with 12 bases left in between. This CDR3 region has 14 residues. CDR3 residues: CASSYSRYQSEQYF. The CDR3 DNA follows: TGTGCCAGCAGTTACTCCCGTTACCAGTCCGAGCAGTACTTC.

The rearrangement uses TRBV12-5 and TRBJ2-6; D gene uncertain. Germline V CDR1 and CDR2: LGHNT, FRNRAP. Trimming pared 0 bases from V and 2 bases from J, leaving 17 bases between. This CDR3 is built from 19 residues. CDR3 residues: CASGLVGPSIVTGANVLTF. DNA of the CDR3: TGTGCTAGTGGTTTGGTTGGGCCCTCAATAGTAACTGGGGCCAACGTCCTGACTTTC.

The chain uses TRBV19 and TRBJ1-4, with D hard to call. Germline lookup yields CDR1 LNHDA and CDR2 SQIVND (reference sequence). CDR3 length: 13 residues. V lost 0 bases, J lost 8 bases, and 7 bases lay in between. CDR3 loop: CASSIDRGEKLFF. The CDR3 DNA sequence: TGTGCCAGTAGTATAGATCGCGGGGAAAAACTGTTTTTT. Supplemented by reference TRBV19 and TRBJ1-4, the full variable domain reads DGGITQSPKYLFRKEGQNVTLSCEQNLNHDAMYWYRQDPGQGLRLIYYSQIVNDFQKGDIAEGYSVSREKKESFPLTVTSAQKNPTAFYLCASSIDRGEKLFFGSGTQLSVL.

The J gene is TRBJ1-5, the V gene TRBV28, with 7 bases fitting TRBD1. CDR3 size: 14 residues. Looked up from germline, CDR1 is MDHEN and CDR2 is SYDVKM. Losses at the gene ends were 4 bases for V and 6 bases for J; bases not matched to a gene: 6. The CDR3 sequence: CASSSDRVGQPQHF. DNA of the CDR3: TGTGCCAGCAGTTCTGACAGGGTTGGTCAGCCCCAGCATTTT.

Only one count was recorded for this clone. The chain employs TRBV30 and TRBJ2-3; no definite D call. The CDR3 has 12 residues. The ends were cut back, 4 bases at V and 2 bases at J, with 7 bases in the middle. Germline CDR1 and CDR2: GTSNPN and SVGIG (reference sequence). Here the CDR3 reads CAWIHYTDTQYF. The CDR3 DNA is TGTGCCTGGATACACTACACAGATACGCAGTATTTT.

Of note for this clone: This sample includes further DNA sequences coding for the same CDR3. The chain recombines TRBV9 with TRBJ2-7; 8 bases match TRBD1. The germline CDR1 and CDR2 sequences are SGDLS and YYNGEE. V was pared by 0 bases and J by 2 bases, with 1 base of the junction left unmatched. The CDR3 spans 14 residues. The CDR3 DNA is TGTGCCAGCAGCGTAGGGACAGGGCCCTACGAGCAGTACTTC. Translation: CASSVGTGPYEQYF.

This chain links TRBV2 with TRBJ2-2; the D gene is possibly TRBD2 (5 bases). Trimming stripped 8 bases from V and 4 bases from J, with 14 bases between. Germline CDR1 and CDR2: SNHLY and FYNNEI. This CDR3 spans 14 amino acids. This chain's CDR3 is CASGGSSPTGELFF. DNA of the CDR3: TGTGCCAGCGGAGGTTCTAGCCCCACCGGGGAGCTGTTTTTT.

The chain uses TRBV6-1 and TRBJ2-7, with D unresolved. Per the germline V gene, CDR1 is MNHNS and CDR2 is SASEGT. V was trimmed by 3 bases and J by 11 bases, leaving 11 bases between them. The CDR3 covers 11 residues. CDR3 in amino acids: CASSDSAAKYF. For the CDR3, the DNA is TGTGCCAGCAGTGATTCGGCAGCCAAGTACTTC.

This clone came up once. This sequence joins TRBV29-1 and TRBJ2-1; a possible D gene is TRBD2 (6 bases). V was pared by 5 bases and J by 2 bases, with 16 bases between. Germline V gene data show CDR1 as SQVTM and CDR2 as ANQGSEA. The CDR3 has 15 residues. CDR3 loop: CSVPGLEGTYNEQFF. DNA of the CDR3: TGCAGCGTTCCCGGGCTGGAGGGCACCTACAATGAGCAGTTCTTC.

The CDR3 region has the DNA TGTGCCAGCAGAGAGGAGTCGAACACTGAAGCTTTCTTT. Translated, it gives CASREESNTEAFF. The V and J genes are TRBV2 and TRBJ1-1, with D unresolved. Germline V CDR1 and CDR2: SNHLY, FYNNEI. With 6 bases removed from V and 1 base from J, the gap between germline ends came to 9 bases. This CDR3 is built from 13 residues. Full variable domain (outside the CDR3, taken from reference TRBV2 and TRBJ1-1): EPEVTQTPSHQVTQMGQEVILRCVPISNHLYFYWYRQILGQKVEFLVSFYNNEISEKSEIFDDQFSVERPDGSNFTLKIRSTKLEDSAMYFCASREESNTEAFFGQGTRLTVV.

In DNA, the CDR3 is TGTGCCAGCAGCTTAATGATCATTTTGGGGGGCGCGACAAGAGGGGAGCTGTTTTTT. Encoded protein: CASSLMIILGGATRGELFF. This rearrangement joins TRBV7-2 to TRBJ2-2, with D perhaps given as TRBD1 or TRBD2 (6 bases each). V lost 2 bases, J lost 8 bases, and 27 bases lay in between. CDR1 and CDR2 (germline): SGHTA, FQGNSA. The CDR3 is 19 residues long. Using reference TRBV7-2 and TRBJ2-2 for the parts outside the CDR3, the full variable domain is GAGVSQSPSNKVTEKGKDVELRCDPISGHTALYWYRQSLGQGLEFLIYFQGNSAPDKSGLPSDRFSAERTGGSVSTLTIQRTQQEDSAVYLCASSLMIILGGATRGELFFGEGSRLTVL.

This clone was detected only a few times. CDR3 sequence (DNA): TGTGCCAGCAATCTTCAGGGAGACTATGGCTACACCTTC. It codes for CASNLQGDYGYTF. V and J are TRBV2 and TRBJ1-2; possible D gene TRBD1, 5 bases. CDR1 is SNHLY, CDR2 FYNNEI, per germline. V gave up 7 bases and J gave up 3 bases, with 12 bases separating them. The CDR3 has 13 residues. Filled out from reference TRBV2 and TRBJ1-2, the complete variable domain reads EPEVTQTPSHQVTQMGQEVILRCVPISNHLYFYWYRQILGQKVEFLVSFYNNEISEKSEIFDDQFSVERPDGSNFTLKIRSTKLEDSAMYFCASNLQGDYGYTFGSGTRLTVV.

The CDR3 protein is CASSATGASGNTIYF. CDR3 sequence (DNA): TGCGCCAGCAGCGCGACAGGGGCCTCTGGAAACACCATATATTTT. The V and J genes are TRBV5-1 and TRBJ1-3, with 8 bases that match TRBD1. Germline loops: CDR1 SGHRS, CDR2 YFSETQ. V gave up 4 bases and J gave up 0 bases; unmatched junction bases: 3. The CDR3 runs 15 residues.

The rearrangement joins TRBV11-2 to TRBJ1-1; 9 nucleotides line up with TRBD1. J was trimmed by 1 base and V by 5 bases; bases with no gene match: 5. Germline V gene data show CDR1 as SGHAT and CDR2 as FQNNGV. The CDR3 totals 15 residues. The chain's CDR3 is CASSPRQGGNTEAFF. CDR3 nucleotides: TGTGCCAGCAGCCCTCGACAGGGGGGGAACACTGAAGCTTTCTTT.

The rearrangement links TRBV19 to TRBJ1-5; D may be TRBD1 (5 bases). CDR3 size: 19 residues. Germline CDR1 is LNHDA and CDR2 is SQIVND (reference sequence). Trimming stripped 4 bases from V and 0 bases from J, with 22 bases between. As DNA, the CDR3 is TGTGCCAGTAGTAGACCCGAGGGACGACAAGGGGCTAGCAATCAGCCCCAGCATTTT. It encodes CASSRPEGRQGASNQPQHF. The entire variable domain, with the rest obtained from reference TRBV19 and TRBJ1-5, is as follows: DGGITQSPKYLFRKEGQNVTLSCEQNLNHDAMYWYRQDPGQGLRLIYYSQIVNDFQKGDIAEGYSVSREKKESFPLTVTSAQKNPTAFYLCASSRPEGRQGASNQPQHFGDGTRLSIL.

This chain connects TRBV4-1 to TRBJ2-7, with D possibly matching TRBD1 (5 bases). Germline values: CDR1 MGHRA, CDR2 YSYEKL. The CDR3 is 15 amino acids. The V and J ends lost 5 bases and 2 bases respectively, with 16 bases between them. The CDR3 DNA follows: TGCGCCAGCAGCTACCGCGGCAGGGAACCCTACGAGCAGTACTTC. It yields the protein CASSYRGREPYEQYF.

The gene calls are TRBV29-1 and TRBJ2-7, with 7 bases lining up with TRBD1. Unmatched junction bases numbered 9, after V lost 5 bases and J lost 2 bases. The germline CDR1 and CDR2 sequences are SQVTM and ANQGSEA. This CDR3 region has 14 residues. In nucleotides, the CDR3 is TGCAGCGTTTCGGACAGGCCAGGGCCCTACGAGCAGTACTTC. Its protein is CSVSDRPGPYEQYF.

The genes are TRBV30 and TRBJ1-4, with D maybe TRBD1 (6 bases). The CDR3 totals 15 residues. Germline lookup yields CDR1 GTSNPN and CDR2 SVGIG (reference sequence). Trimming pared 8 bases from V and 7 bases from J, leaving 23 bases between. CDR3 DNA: TGTGCCCGCGGGACATCCCAATTTGTAGGTGAAAAACTGTTTTTT. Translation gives CARGTSQFVGEKLFF.

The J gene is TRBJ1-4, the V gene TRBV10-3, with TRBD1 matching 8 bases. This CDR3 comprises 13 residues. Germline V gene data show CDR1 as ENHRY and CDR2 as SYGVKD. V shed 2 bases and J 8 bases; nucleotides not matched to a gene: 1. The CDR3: CAISETGGEKLFF. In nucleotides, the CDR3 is TGTGCCATCAGTGAGACAGGGGGGGAAAAACTGTTTTTT.